This TCR beta chain stems from a study of blood T cell repertoires in COVID-19. Study-level background: The study drew acute and convalescent COVID-19 samples from the United States, Italy and Spain.

Here immunoSEQ multiplex PCR was the method, and the copy in TCRdb shows in-frame clones only, minus some. Found here are around 170,000 clones, 84% of them singletons; the top ten hold approximately 14%. Germline V gene sequence: CDR1 MGHRA, CDR2 YSYEKL. V lost 0 bases and J lost 15; bases outside the gene matches: 8. This CDR3 region has 13 residues. V and J are TRBV4-1 and TRBJ2-1, with 7 nucleotides matching TRBD1. Sequenced: peripheral blood. This TCR came from a man aged 18 to 35 with active or convalescent COVID-19. CDR3 in amino acids: CASSQEGGSRRFF. CDR3 DNA sequence: TGCGCCAGCAGCCAAGAAGGGGGCTCCCGGAGGTTCTTC.